This TCR beta chain was captured by sequencing in a study of CD8 T cells in ankylosing spondylitis (dated by TCRdb to 2015 to 2018). In the study overall: The study profiled T cell receptor beta repertoires in healthy donors and ankylosing spondylitis patients to find disease-linked TCR variants. The whole study cohort included 95 to 130 healthy donors and under 30 ankylosing spondylitis patients. Peripheral blood was sampled, and synovial fluid was also collected from ankylosing spondylitis patients. Summary of the overall study and its limitations: Blood from ankylosing spondylitis patients appeared to be characterized by a TCR beta motif composed of eight highly homologous amino acid variants. According to the report, matched synovial fluid samples from ankylosing spondylitis patients were significantly enriched for the disease-linked clones. In peripheral blood, the disease-linked clones were found at relatively low frequencies and had a CD8+ phenotype. Some TCR beta motif variants had previously been reported in synovial fluid and blood of reactive arthritis patients, which suggested common disease-initiation mechanisms.

Notes on this clonotype: Which antigen it targets is not known. Per-base quality was not reported, and no clone a single base away is much larger than it.

TCRdb names Illumina HiSeq 2500 as the instrument used. Quantitative 5'-RACE with molecular barcodes was the method used to prepare the TCR beta libraries. As for the original processing: A new computational method, built on a probabilistic model of VDJ rearrangement, was used to identify disease-linked TCR variants. The raw public data were reprocessed by TCRdb itself: fastp quality trimming at Q25, MiXCR clonotype calling, in-frame beta chains only. Identical CDR3 protein sequences are pooled into one entry, listed with their most common genes and DNA. For this entry, the V and J calls and clone size follow TCRdb and not the study's own pipeline. The sample contains approximately 100,000 distinct CDR3 sequences, less than 25% of them found a single time. Approximately 13% of the sample belongs to the ten largest clones. Synovial fluid samples and blood samples obtained from the same ankylosing spondylitis patients were matched.

The material sequenced was synovial fluid, either unsorted or a sorted T cell fraction (not recorded which). This TCR was recovered from a male donor with ankylosing spondylitis.

The sequence in DNA is TGCGCCAGCAGCCCCGGGGTAGCGGGACTCAATGAGCAGTTCTTC. The translation is CASSPGVAGLNEQFF. Here the chain combines TRBV5-1 and TRBJ2-1, and TRBD2 aligns with 8 junction nucleotides. The germline V gene sets CDR1 to SGHRS and CDR2 to YFSETQ. Counted from cysteine to phenylalanine, this CDR3 has 15 amino acids. Just CDR3 DNA is preserved here, 45 bases in frame from base 1. From V the trimming removes 4 bases and from J it removes 6 bases, while the gene matches leave 9 bases of the junction unaccounted for.